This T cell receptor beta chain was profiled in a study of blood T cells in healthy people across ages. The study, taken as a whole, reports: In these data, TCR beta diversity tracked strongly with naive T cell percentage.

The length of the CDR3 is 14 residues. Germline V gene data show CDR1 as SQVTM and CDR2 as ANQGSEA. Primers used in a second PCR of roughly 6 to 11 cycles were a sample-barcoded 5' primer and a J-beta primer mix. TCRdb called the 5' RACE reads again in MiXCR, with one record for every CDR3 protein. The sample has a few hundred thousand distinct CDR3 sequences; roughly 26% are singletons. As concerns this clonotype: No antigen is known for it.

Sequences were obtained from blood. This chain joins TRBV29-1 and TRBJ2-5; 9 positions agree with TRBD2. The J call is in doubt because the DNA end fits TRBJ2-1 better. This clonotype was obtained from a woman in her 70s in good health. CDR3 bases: TGCAGCGCCCAAGGCCTAGCGGGACTGAATGAGCAGTTCTTC. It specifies CSAQGLAGLNEQFF.